This entry lists 15 T cell receptor beta chains sequenced from one sample in a study of blood T cells in healthy people across ages. A second PCR, run for about 7 to 12 cycles, used a sample-barcoded 5' primer plus a J-beta primer mix. TCRdb used MiXCR to reprocess the 5' RACE reads, holding one entry per CDR3 protein. This table holds approximately 360,000 distinct CDR3 sequences, over 45% found once. The sequenced material came from blood. These receptors were collected from a man aged 55 to 70 in good health.

This chain joins TRBV6-4 and TRBJ1-1, with D uncertain. Per germline, CDR1 MRHNA and CDR2 SNTAGT. The CDR3 spans 15 residues. V lost 6 bases to trimming and J lost 0 bases, with 14 bases between them. This CDR3 reads CASRMGGGLNTEAFF. CDR3 in DNA: TGTGCCAGCAGAATGGGAGGCGGCCTGAACACTGAAGCTTTCTTT.

This clonotype was observed a few times. This chain connects TRBV5-6 to TRBJ2-5, with D perhaps TRBD2 (5 bases). The DNA end lines up better with TRBJ2-7; the J call may be wrong. This CDR3 contains 13 residues. Germline loops: CDR1 SGHDT, CDR2 YYEEEE. The CDR3 sequence: CASSPGWIDEQYF. DNA for the CDR3: TGTGCCAGCAGCCCGGGGTGGATCGACGAGCAGTACTTC.

This sequence joins TRBV3-1 and TRBJ2-4, with D perhaps given as TRBD1 or TRBD2 (5 bases each). Gene TRBJ2-7 matches the end of the DNA better, so the J call may be wrong. The CDR3 contains 17 residues. The germline gives CDR1 LGHDT, CDR2 YNNKEL (reference sequence). The CDR3 region is CASSQETGHDPLYEQYF. DNA for the CDR3: TGTGCCAGCAGCCAAGAGACGGGGCATGACCCTCTTTACGAGCAGTACTTC.

The chain employs TRBV3-1 and TRBJ2-4, with 8 positions matching TRBD1. In germline, CDR1 is LGHDT, CDR2 YNNKEL (reference sequence). Trimming removed 1 base from V and 2 bases from J; junction bases left unmatched: 1. The CDR3 runs to 15 residues. The CDR3 spells CASSQGTGPKNIQYF. CDR3 DNA sequence: TGTGCCAGCAGCCAAGGGACAGGGCCCAAAAACATTCAGTACTTC.

The J gene is TRBJ2-1, the V gene TRBV11-2; 7 bases match TRBD1. Germline V lookup: CDR1 SGHAT, CDR2 FQNNGV. The CDR3 length is 14 residues. J gave up 10 bases and V 5 bases, and 11 bases lay outside the gene matches. The CDR3 DNA reads TGTGCCAGCAGCCGGGGTAGGGGGCCGCAAGAGCAGTTCTTC. It is translated as CASSRGRGPQEQFF.

The table lists this clonotype with a count of one. CDR3 bases: TGTGCCACCAAACGAGATAGCGGGGGGAAAGAGACCCAGTACTTC. Translation: CATKRDSGGKETQYF. The chain links TRBV10-3 to TRBJ2-5; 10 bases agree with TRBD2. Germline trimming cut 10 bases from V and 3 bases from J; bases unmatched to any gene: 11. From germline, CDR1 is ENHRY and CDR2 SYGVKD. The CDR3 covers 15 residues.

This clonotype has a handful of counts. The V and J genes are TRBV20-1 and TRBJ2-1; the match to TRBD2 covers 9 bases. CDR1 is DFQATT and CDR2 is SNEGSKA in the germline V gene (reference sequence). The CDR3 loop spans 14 amino acids. The CDR3 region is CTFSAGGSYNEQFF. For the CDR3, the DNA is TGCACTTTTTCAGCGGGAGGTTCCTACAATGAGCAGTTCTTC.

This chain joins TRBV5-1 and TRBJ2-7; D might be TRBD2 (5 bases). Per the germline V gene, CDR1 is SGHRS and CDR2 is YFSETQ. The CDR3 runs 14 residues. Trimming took off 0 bases at V and 5 bases at J, with 12 bases between the two ends. The CDR3 sequence: CASSLAGGWDEQYF. CDR3 DNA sequence: TGCGCCAGCAGCTTGGCCGGAGGCTGGGACGAGCAGTACTTC.

V usage is TRBV10-3 and J usage is TRBJ1-2; 9 bases line up with TRBD1. The CDR3 spans 14 residues. Germline loops: CDR1 ENHRY, CDR2 SYGVKD. The J segment lost 5 bases and the V segment lost 6 bases, leaving 7 bases of the junction unmatched. This chain's CDR3 is CAIRGQGEGYGYTF. The CDR3 DNA sequence: TGTGCCATCAGGGGACAGGGAGAAGGGTATGGCTACACCTTC.

This clonotype was picked up a small number of times. This chain connects TRBV7-2 to TRBJ2-1; no reliable D call. The CDR3 totals 12 residues. Deletions cut 1 base from V and 8 bases from J, with 6 bases between. Germline CDR1 is SGHTA and CDR2 is FQGNSA. CDR3 protein: CASSLEGDEQFF. CDR3 bases: TGTGCCAGCAGCTTAGAGGGCGATGAGCAGTTCTTC.

V usage is TRBV28 and J usage is TRBJ2-3, with 8 bases identical to TRBD2. Germline-derived CDR1 and CDR2 are MDHEN and SYDVKM. Trimming took 10 bases from V and 3 from J; bases not matched to a gene: 9. CDR3 length: 14 amino acids. In DNA, the CDR3 is TGTGCCACCCAACGGGGGGGGAGTACAGATACGCAGTATTTT. This encodes CATQRGGSTDTQYF.

This clonotype was counted ten times or more. The chain combines TRBV5-1 with TRBJ1-4, with TRBD1 identical over 7 bases. J lost 2 bases, V lost 4 bases, and 8 bases had no gene match. CDR3 length equals 16 residues. Germline-derived CDR1 and CDR2 are SGHRS and YFSETQ. This CDR3 reads CASSALPGQTNEKLFF. CDR3 bases: TGCGCCAGCAGCGCCCTACCGGGACAGACTAATGAAAAACTGTTTTTT.

The chain combines TRBV10-1 with TRBJ2-5; D remains unclear. Germline CDR1 and CDR2: WNHNN and SYGVQD (reference sequence). The ends were cut back, 10 bases at V and 5 bases at J, with 17 bases in the middle. The CDR3 sequence is 13 residues long. The CDR3 DNA reads as TGCGCCACAGCCGCCAGACGGGCGGAGACCCAGTACTTC. Its translation is CATAARRAETQYF.

This clonotype has a single count. The gene calls are TRBV7-9 and TRBJ1-4; 8 positions agree with TRBD1. The CDR3 covers 15 residues. With 5 bases clipped from V and 8 bases from J, the junction kept 10 bases outside the gene matches. Germline V CDR1 and CDR2: SEHNR, FQNEAQ (reference sequence). The chain's CDR3 is CASSPPTGVEEKLFF. The CDR3 DNA follows: TGTGCCAGCAGCCCTCCGACAGGGGTAGAGGAAAAACTGTTTTTT.

The chain has TRBV15 and TRBJ2-1; tentatively, D is TRBD2 (6 bases). V was pared by 0 bases and J by 5 bases, with 8 bases between. CDR1 LNHNV and CDR2 YYDKDF come from the germline V gene (reference sequence). The CDR3 is 14 residues long. The chain's CDR3 is CATSREIADNEQFF. The CDR3 DNA is TGTGCCACCAGCAGAGAAATAGCGGACAATGAGCAGTTCTTC.